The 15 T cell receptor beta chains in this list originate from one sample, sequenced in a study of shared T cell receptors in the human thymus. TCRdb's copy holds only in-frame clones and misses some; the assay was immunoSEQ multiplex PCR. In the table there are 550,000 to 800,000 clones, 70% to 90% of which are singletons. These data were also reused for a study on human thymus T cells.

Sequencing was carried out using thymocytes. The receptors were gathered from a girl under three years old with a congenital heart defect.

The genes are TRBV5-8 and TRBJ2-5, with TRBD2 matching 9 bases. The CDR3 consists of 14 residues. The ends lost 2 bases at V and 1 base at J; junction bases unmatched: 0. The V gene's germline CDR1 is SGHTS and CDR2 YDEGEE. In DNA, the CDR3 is TGTGCCAGCAGCTTACTAGCGGGCCAAGAGACCCAGTACTTC. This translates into CASSLLAGQETQYF.

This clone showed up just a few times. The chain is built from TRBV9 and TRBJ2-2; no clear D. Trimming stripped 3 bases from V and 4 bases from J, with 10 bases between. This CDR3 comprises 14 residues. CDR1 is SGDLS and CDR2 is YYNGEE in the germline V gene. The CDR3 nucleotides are TGTGCCAGCAGCGCTAACCGTACCACCGGGGAGCTGTTTTTT. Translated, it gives CASSANRTTGELFF.

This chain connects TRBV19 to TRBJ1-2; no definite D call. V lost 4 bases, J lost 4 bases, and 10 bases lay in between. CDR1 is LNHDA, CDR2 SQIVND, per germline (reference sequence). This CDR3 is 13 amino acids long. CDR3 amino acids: CASSTTGFYGYTF. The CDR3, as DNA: TGTGCCAGTAGTACCACGGGATTCTATGGCTACACCTTC.

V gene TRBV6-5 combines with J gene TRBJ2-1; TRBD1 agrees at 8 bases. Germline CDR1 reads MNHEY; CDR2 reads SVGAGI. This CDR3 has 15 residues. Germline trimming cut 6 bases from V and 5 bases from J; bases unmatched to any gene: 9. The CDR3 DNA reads TGTGCCAGCAGACCGACAGGGGCTGGAGACAATGAGCAGTTCTTC. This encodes CASRPTGAGDNEQFF.

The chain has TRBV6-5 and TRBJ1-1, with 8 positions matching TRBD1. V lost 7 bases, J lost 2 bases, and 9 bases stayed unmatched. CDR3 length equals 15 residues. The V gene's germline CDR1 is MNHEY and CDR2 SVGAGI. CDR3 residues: CASTPGTGKNTEAFF. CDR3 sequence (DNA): TGTGCCAGCACCCCCGGGACAGGCAAAAACACTGAAGCTTTCTTT.

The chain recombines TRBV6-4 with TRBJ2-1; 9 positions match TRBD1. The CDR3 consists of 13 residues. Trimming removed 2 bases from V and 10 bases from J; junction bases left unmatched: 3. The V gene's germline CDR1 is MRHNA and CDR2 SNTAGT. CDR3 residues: CASSDNRGLEQFF. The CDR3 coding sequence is TGTGCCAGCAGTGACAACAGGGGGCTAGAGCAGTTCTTC.

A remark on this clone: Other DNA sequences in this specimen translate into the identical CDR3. This CDR3 is CSARVYNEQFF. The CDR3 DNA follows: TGCAGTGCTCGCGTATACAATGAGCAGTTCTTC. The rearrangement links TRBV20-1 to TRBJ2-1, with D uncertain. Between the trimmed V and J ends, which lost 5 bases and 4 bases, there was a span of 6 bases. Germline CDR1 and CDR2: DFQATT and SNEGSKA (reference sequence). The CDR3 loop spans 11 amino acids.

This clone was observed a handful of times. Here the CDR3 reads CATSRGMGLAGGSYNEQFF. CDR3 in DNA: TGTGCCACCAGCAGAGGAATGGGACTAGCGGGGGGAAGTTACAATGAGCAGTTCTTC. The chain employs TRBV15 and TRBJ2-1; TRBD2 aligns across 15 bases. Germline trimming cut 1 base from V and 4 bases from J; bases unmatched to any gene: 8. This CDR3 region has 19 residues. Germline V gives CDR1 LNHNV, CDR2 YYDKDF (reference sequence).

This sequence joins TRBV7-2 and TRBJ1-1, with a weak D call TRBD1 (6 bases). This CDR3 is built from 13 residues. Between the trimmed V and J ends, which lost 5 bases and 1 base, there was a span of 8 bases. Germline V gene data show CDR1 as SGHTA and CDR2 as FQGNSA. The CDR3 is CASSPGQNTEAFF. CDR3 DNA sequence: TGTGCCAGCAGCCCGGGACAGAACACTGAAGCTTTCTTT.

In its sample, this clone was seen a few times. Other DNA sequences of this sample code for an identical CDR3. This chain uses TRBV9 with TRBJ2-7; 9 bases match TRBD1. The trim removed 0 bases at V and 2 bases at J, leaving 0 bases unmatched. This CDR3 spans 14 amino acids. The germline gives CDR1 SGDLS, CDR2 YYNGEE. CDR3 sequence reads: CASSVGQGAYEQYF. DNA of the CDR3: TGTGCCAGCAGCGTAGGACAGGGGGCCTACGAGCAGTACTTC.

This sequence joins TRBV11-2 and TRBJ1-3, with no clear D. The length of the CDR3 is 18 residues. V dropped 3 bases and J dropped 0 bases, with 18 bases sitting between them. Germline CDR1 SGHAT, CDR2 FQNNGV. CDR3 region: CASSLHTREGISGNTIYF. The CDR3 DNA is TGTGCCAGCAGCTTGCACACAAGGGAGGGAATCTCTGGAAACACCATATATTTT.

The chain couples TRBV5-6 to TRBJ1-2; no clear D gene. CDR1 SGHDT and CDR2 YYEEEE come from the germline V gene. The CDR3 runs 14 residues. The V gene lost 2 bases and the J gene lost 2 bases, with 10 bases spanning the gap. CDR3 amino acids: CASSLDRRNYGYTF. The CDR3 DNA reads TGTGCCAGCAGCTTAGATAGGAGGAACTATGGCTACACCTTC.

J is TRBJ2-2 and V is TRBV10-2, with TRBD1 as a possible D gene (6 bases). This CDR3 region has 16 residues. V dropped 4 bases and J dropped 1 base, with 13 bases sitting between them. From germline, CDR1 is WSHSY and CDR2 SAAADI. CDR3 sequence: CASSGAWTENTGELFF. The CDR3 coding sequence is TGCGCCAGCAGTGGGGCATGGACAGAGAACACCGGGGAGCTGTTTTTT.

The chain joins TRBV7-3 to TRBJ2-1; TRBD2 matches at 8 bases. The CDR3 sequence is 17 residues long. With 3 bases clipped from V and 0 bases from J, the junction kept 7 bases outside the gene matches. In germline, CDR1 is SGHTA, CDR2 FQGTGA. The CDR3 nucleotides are TGTGCCAGCAGCTTGGACCCGGGACTAGACTCCTACAATGAGCAGTTCTTC. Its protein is CASSLDPGLDSYNEQFF. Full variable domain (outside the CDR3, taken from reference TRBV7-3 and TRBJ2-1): GAGVSQTPSNKVTEKGKYVELRCDPISGHTALYWYRQSLGQGPEFLIYFQGTGAADDSGLPNDRFFAVRPEGSVSTLKIQRTERGDSAVYLCASSLDPGLDSYNEQFFGPGTRLTVL.

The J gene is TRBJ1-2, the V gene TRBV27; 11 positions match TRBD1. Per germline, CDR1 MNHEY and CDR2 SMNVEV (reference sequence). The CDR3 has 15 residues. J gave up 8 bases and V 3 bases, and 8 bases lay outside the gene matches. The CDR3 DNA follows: TGTGCCAGCAGTTTCTCCCCTCGGACAGGGGGCGGCTACACCTTC. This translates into CASSFSPRTGGGYTF.